These T cell receptor beta chains were read from a single sample in a study of T cell repertoires in cytomegalovirus infection. A single record per CDR3 protein comes from TCRdb applying MiXCR to the reads. The sample carries 84,000 or so distinct CDR3 sequences, about 44% recorded once. These receptors have no identified antigens. The material sequenced was CD8+ T cells from cultured PBMCs, taken from culture after CMV antigen stimulation. The receptors were gathered from a human donor in good health (CMV status not recorded). Some clones in this sample may be carry-over from other donors' samples. Each CDR3 is given with its conserved first and last residue. Fields, in order: V gene, D gene, clone size, CDR3 length, J gene, CDR3 protein, CDR3 DNA. D genes are given only for firm matches. Part of the rows lack a size; the others show once, few, many or a class for expanded clones.

>TRBV10-1|.|few|16|TRBJ2-3
CASSDAGSDLTDTQYF
TGCGCCAGCAGTGATGCTGGGTCAGACCTCACAGATACGCAGTATTTT
>TRBV14|TRBD1|.|13|TRBJ1-2
CASSLRQGDGYTF
TGTGCCAGCAGCCTACGACAGGGGGATGGCTACACCTTC
>TRBV4-1|TRBD2|.|16|TRBJ2-1
CASSQGTTSGSYEQFF
TGCGCCAGCAGCCAAGGTACGACTAGCGGGAGCTATGAGCAGTTCTTC
>TRBV12-3/TRBV12-4|.|.|14|TRBJ2-5
CASSPKTSQETQYF
TGTGCCAGCAGTCCAAAGACTAGTCAAGAGACCCAGTACTTC
>TRBV29-1|TRBD2|few|14|TRBJ2-4
CSVVGLAGKNIQYF
TGCAGCGTCGTCGGACTAGCGGGGAAAAACATTCAGTACTTC
>TRBV11-1|.|few|13|TRBJ2-7
CASSYGTDYEQYF
TGTGCCAGCAGCTATGGGACGGACTACGAGCAGTACTTC
>TRBV6-6|TRBD2|.|18|TRBJ2-3
CASSQNLKLAGITDTQYF
TGTGCCAGCAGTCAAAATTTAAAACTAGCGGGAATAACAGATACGCAGTATTTT
>TRBV4-1|.|.|15|TRBJ1-3
CASSQEEVLGAPRRF
TGCGCCAGCAGCCAAGAGGAAGTACTAGGAGCGCCGAGGAGGTTT
>TRBV19|.|.|14|TRBJ2-7
CASSIERTAYEQYF
TGTGCCAGTAGTATAGAGCGGACAGCCTACGAGCAGTACTTC
>TRBV19|.|.|16|TRBJ2-1
CASSPVRTRPYNEQFF
TGTGCCAGTAGTCCAGTACGGACTCGCCCCTACAATGAGCAGTTCTTC
>TRBV6-6|.|.|14|TRBJ1-6
CASTSPGHFSPLHF
TGTGCCAGCACCAGTCCCGGGCATTTTTCACCCCTCCACTTT
>TRBV7-8|TRBD2|.|17|TRBJ2-1
CASSLPWAGGIYNEQFF
TGTGCCAGCAGCCTACCGTGGGCGGGGGGAATCTACAATGAGCAGTTCTTC
>TRBV7-6|TRBD2|few|15|TRBJ2-1
CASSFPTGTSSEQFF
TGTGCCAGCAGCTTCCCCACCGGGACTAGCAGTGAGCAGTTCTTC
>TRBV7-3|TRBD2|.|15|TRBJ2-1
CASSLIAGGMNEQFF
TGTGCCAGCAGCTTAATTGCGGGAGGGATGAATGAGCAGTTCTTC
>TRBV27|.|.|15|TRBJ1-2
CASSSSGWRDYGYTF
TGTGCCAGCAGTTCATCAGGGTGGAGGGACTATGGCTACACCTTC
>TRBV6-5|.|.|14|TRBJ2-3
CASSYEFVTDTQYF
TGTGCCAGCAGTTACGAGTTTGTGACAGATACGCAGTATTTT
>TRBV12-3/TRBV12-4|.|once|15|TRBJ1-2
CASSLIGKSDYGYTF
TGTGCCAGCAGTTTAATAGGGAAGAGTGACTATGGCTACACCTTC
>TRBV30|.|few|13|TRBJ2-2
CAWMEPIAGELFF
TGTGCCTGGATGGAGCCCATTGCCGGGGAGCTGTTTTTT
>TRBV19|.|.|13|TRBJ1-1
CASSTGPNTEAFF
TGTGCCAGTAGTACTGGCCCAAACACTGAAGCTTTCTTT
>TRBV18|.|many|18|TRBJ1-1
CASSPRVTDGGRDTEAFF
TGTGCCAGCTCACCACGGGTTACGGACGGGGGAAGGGACACTGAAGCTTTCTTT
>TRBV20-1|TRBD1|.|14|TRBJ2-1
CSARGPRGQVEQFF
TGCAGTGCTAGGGGCCCCAGGGGGCAGGTTGAGCAGTTCTTC
>TRBV10-3|.|.|15|TRBJ2-6
CAISADSAGANVLTF
TGTGCCATCAGTGCAGATAGCGCTGGGGCCAACGTCCTGACTTTC
>TRBV2|TRBD1|.|15|TRBJ2-1
CASRVQGGLGNEQFF
TGTGCCAGCAGAGTACAGGGGGGTTTGGGCAATGAGCAGTTCTTC
>TRBV27|TRBD2|.|18|TRBJ2-5
CASSLGLAGGPGQETQYF
TGTGCCAGCAGTTTAGGGTTAGCGGGGGGGCCGGGGCAAGAGACCCAGTACTTC
>TRBV4-1|.|.|14|TRBJ2-7
CASSQPGQLYEQYF
TGTGCCAGCAGCCAACCGGGACAACTCTACGAGCAGTACTTC
>TRBV7-3|TRBD1|few|14|TRBJ2-5
CASSLPDRVGTQYF
TGTGCCAGCAGCTTACCGGACAGGGTGGGGACCCAGTACTTC
>TRBV7-6|.|.|12|TRBJ2-7
CASSSIPYEQYF
TGTGCCAGCAGCTCGATACCTTACGAGCAGTACTTC